What follows describes a single T cell receptor (beta chain). Its specificity is unknown. It was treatment-naive patients with stable or active relapsing-remitting disease who made up the multiple sclerosis controls. Negative isolation yielded CD8+ and CD4+ T cells; FACS enriched TEMRA cells. With 3 bases removed from V and 6 bases from J, the gap between germline ends came to 15 bases. This CDR3 contains 13 residues. Germline-derived CDR1 and CDR2 are DFQATT and SNEGSKA (reference sequence). This sample was taken from a study of CD8 T cells in Susac syndrome. Random hexamers were used to reverse transcribe the RNA input (about 0.5 to 1 ug). With immunoSEQ multiplex PCR, TCR beta CDR3 was amplified across 54 Vbeta and 13 Jbeta. TCRdb called the immunoSEQ multiplex PCR reads again in MiXCR, with one record for every CDR3 protein. In the table there are roughly 200,000 distinct CDR3 sequences, 85% to 95% of which are singletons.

Whole-study findings and limits: The study conceded that its TCR sequencing and HLA analysis involved relatively few individuals.

The sequenced material came from CD8+ T cells from PBMCs. The sequence came from a human donor with multiple sclerosis. The chain links TRBV20-1 to TRBJ2-7; no clear D. CDR3 residues: CSASPRFSLEQYF. In DNA, the CDR3 is TGCAGTGCTAGCCCCCGATTCTCTCTCGAGCAGTACTTC.